The 25 T cell receptor beta chains below all came from one sample that was sequenced in a study of CD8 T cells in Susac syndrome. Random hexamers were used to reverse transcribe an amount of roughly 0.5 to 1 ug RNA. TCRdb called the immunoSEQ multiplex PCR reads again in MiXCR, with one record for every CDR3 protein. Of approximately 80,000 distinct CDR3 sequences in the sample, roughly 90% are singletons; the top ten hold just over 0.5%. The sample comprised CD8+ T cells from PBMCs. These receptors originate from a human donor with multiple sclerosis.

This chain connects TRBV12-3 or TRBV12-4 to TRBJ2-7, with a weak D call TRBD2 (6 bases). Trimming took 7 bases from V and 5 from J, leaving 21 bases between them. CDR3 length equals 15 residues. This chain's CDR3 is CASIWGPGTPDEQYF. CDR3 nucleotides: TGTGCCAGCATTTGGGGACCCGGGACTCCGGACGAGCAGTACTTC.

The chain has TRBV5-4 and TRBJ2-1; 7 bases line up with TRBD2. The length of the CDR3 is 15 residues. Per germline, CDR1 SGHNT and CDR2 YYREEE (reference sequence). V gave up 0 bases and J gave up 6 bases; unmatched junction bases: 6. CDR3 DNA sequence: TGTGCCAGCAGCTTGGCTGCTAGCGGCCGCAATGAGCAGTTCTTC. This encodes CASSLAASGRNEQFF.

This rearrangement joins TRBV11-1 to TRBJ2-2, with a tentative D call TRBD2 (6 bases). CDR3 length: 20 amino acids. CDR1 is SGHAT and CDR2 is FQDESV in the germline V gene (reference sequence). V lost 2 bases to trimming and J lost 4 bases, with 26 bases between them. The CDR3 coding sequence is TGTGCCAGCAGCTTACGACTGAGGAGGCGGCGGGACGGGCGCACCGGGGAGCTGTTTTTT. Protein product: CASSLRLRRRRDGRTGELFF.

The rearrangement joins TRBV28 to TRBJ2-7, with 7 bases lining up with TRBD1. The germline V gene encodes CDR1 MDHEN and CDR2 SYDVKM. The CDR3 runs 15 residues. The junction had 10 bases not matched to a gene; V was cut back by 4 bases and J by 4 bases. Here the CDR3 DNA reads TGTGCCAGCAGTTCGCCGAGACAGGGTATTTACGAGCAGTACTTC. Protein product: CASSSPRQGIYEQYF.

This chain connects TRBV13 to TRBJ1-6; D is unclear. This CDR3 has 12 residues. Trimming pared 6 bases from V and 6 bases from J, leaving 6 bases between. CDR1 and CDR2 from the germline V gene are PRHDT and FYEKMQ (reference sequence). The CDR3 region is CASRGSNSPLHF. Here the CDR3 DNA reads TGTGCCAGCAGGGGCAGTAATTCACCCCTCCACTTT.

The chain uses TRBV11-2 and TRBJ2-7, with TRBD2 as a possible D gene (5 bases). CDR1 and CDR2 from the germline V gene are SGHAT and FQNNGV. The length of the CDR3 is 14 residues. Trimming left V 6 bases short and J 7 bases short, with 19 bases between. CDR3 sequence reads: CASSPGSQAWEQYF. The CDR3 DNA reads TGTGCCAGCAGTCCGGGATCCCAGGCGTGGGAGCAGTACTTC.

The chain carries TRBV28 and TRBJ2-7; 9 nucleotides align to TRBD1. V lost 5 bases and J lost 6; bases outside the gene matches: 5. This CDR3 contains 13 residues. Germline V gene sequence: CDR1 MDHEN, CDR2 SYDVKM. The CDR3 sequence: CASSTWDRAEQYF. The CDR3 DNA is TGTGCCAGCAGTACCTGGGACAGGGCCGAGCAGTACTTC. Full variable domain (outside the CDR3, taken from reference TRBV28 and TRBJ2-7): DVKVTQSSRYLVKRTGEKVFLECVQDMDHENMFWYRQDPGLGLRLIYFSYDVKMKEKGDIPEGYSVSREKKERFSLILESASTNQTSMYLCASSTWDRAEQYFGPGTRLTVT.

The chain uses TRBV12-3 or TRBV12-4 and TRBJ2-2; 8 positions match TRBD1. The V segment lost 11 bases and the J segment 6 bases; nucleotides outside the gene matches: 5. The CDR3 loop spans 12 amino acids. CDR3 DNA sequence: TGTGCCGGCACAGGGGGGCCCGGGGAGCTGTTTTTT. As protein: CAGTGGPGELFF.

CDR3 protein: CASSGPFLETQYF. In nucleotides, the CDR3 is TGTGCCAGCAGCGGGCCTTTTTTGGAGACCCAGTACTTC. V usage is TRBV9 and J usage is TRBJ2-5; no clear D. V dropped 3 bases and J dropped 5 bases, with 11 bases sitting between them. The CDR3 runs to 13 residues. Germline V gene data show CDR1 as SGDLS and CDR2 as YYNGEE.

This rearrangement joins TRBV7-9 to TRBJ1-1; possibly TRBD1 for D (6 bases). CDR3 length: 12 residues. V shed 5 bases and J shed 7 bases, with 11 bases lying between them. Germline CDR1 is SEHNR and CDR2 is FQNEAQ (reference sequence). DNA for the CDR3: TGTGCCAGCAGCCAGGGGTGGGGTGAAGCTTTCTTT. It encodes CASSQGWGEAFF.

The chain employs TRBV20-1 and TRBJ1-2; the D gene is possibly TRBD1 (6 bases). V dropped 6 bases and J dropped 8 bases, with 22 bases sitting between them. Looked up from germline, CDR1 is DFQATT and CDR2 is SNEGSKA (reference sequence). This CDR3 comprises 14 residues. DNA for the CDR3: TGCAGTGCCGACGACCCCCGGGGGGCTGGGGGCTACACCTTC. It translates to CSADDPRGAGGYTF.

This sequence joins TRBV6-2 or TRBV6-3 and TRBJ2-2; 13 bases align to TRBD2. Germline-derived CDR1 and CDR2 are MNHEY and SVGEGT. After removal of 8 bases from V and 3 bases from J, the junction contained 3 bases not matched to a gene. CDR3 length: 15 amino acids. CDR3 region: CASGGLAGDTGELFF. CDR3 nucleotide sequence: TGTGCCAGCGGTGGACTAGCGGGAGACACCGGGGAGCTGTTTTTT.

The chain is built from TRBV2 and TRBJ2-1; D unclear. The CDR3 extends over 13 amino acids. V was shortened by 8 bases and J by 2 bases, with 10 bases between the two germline ends. From germline, CDR1 is SNHLY and CDR2 FYNNEI. The CDR3 nucleotides read TGTGCCAGCGAATCTGGGGCCTACAATGAGCAGTTCTTC. This encodes CASESGAYNEQFF.

In this sample, this clonotype turned up once. The chain combines TRBV7-9 with TRBJ1-1; 7 bases line up with TRBD1. The CDR3 loop spans 14 amino acids. Germline trimming cut 5 bases from V and 1 base from J; bases unmatched to any gene: 4. Germline CDR1 is SEHNR and CDR2 is FQNEAQ (reference sequence). The CDR3: CASSRTGANTEAFF. The CDR3 DNA follows: TGTGCCAGCAGCCGTACAGGGGCGAACACTGAAGCTTTCTTT. The entire variable domain, with the rest obtained from reference TRBV7-9 and TRBJ1-1, is as follows: DTGVSQNPRHKITKRGQNVTFRCDPISEHNRLYWYRQTLGQGPEFLTYFQNEAQLEKSRLLSDRFSAERPKGSFSTLEIQRTEQGDSAMYLCASSRTGANTEAFFGQGTRLTVV.

This chain uses TRBV4-3 with TRBJ2-3; D perhaps matches TRBD2 (6 bases). The V gene's germline CDR1 is LGHNA and CDR2 YSLEER. The CDR3 is made up of 16 amino acids. V was cut by 0 bases and J by 4 bases, with 14 bases left in between. In DNA form, the CDR3 reads TGCGCCAGCAGCCAAGATGTGGGGGGTGGTCCAGATACGCAGTATTTT. Its translation: CASSQDVGGGPDTQYF.

This clonotype was picked up one time. This chain links TRBV9 with TRBJ1-3, with 7 bases fitting TRBD1. Per the germline V gene, CDR1 is SGDLS and CDR2 is YYNGEE. With V trimmed by 3 bases and J by 0 bases, 3 bases remained unmatched. The CDR3 length is 15 residues. The DNA for the CDR3 is TGTGCCAGCAGCGACAGGGGTAGCTCTGGAAACACCATATATTTT. It encodes CASSDRGSSGNTIYF.

The chain uses TRBV9 and TRBJ2-7, with D tentatively TRBD2 (6 bases). The CDR3 length is 14 residues. V lost 4 bases and J 0 bases, leaving 11 bases between the germline ends. The germline V gene has CDR1 SGDLS and CDR2 YYNGEE. The CDR3 sequence is CASSSGTFSYEQYF. CDR3 DNA sequence: TGTGCCAGCAGCTCCGGGACTTTCTCCTACGAGCAGTACTTC.

This clonotype was recorded only once. This chain uses TRBV27 with TRBJ2-7; D remains ambiguous. Germline CDR1 reads MNHEY; CDR2 reads SMNVEV (reference sequence). Trimming took 0 bases from V and 7 from J, leaving 10 bases between them. The CDR3 loop spans 13 amino acids. CDR3 DNA: TGTGCCAGCAGTTTATCGGACCTCGGGGAGCAGTACTTC. Encoded protein: CASSLSDLGEQYF.

This clonotype was seen only a few times. The chain carries TRBV6-5 and TRBJ2-5, with a possible D match to TRBD1 (5 bases). Per the germline V gene, CDR1 is MNHEY and CDR2 is SVGAGI. The CDR3 extends over 16 amino acids. V was trimmed by 2 bases and J by 4 bases, leaving 17 bases between them. CDR3 protein: CASSYGARPYGETQYF. The CDR3 bases are TGTGCCAGCAGTTACGGGGCCAGACCCTACGGAGAGACCCAGTACTTC.

The chain employs TRBV6-1 and TRBJ2-4; 8 bases align to TRBD2. Germline-derived CDR1 and CDR2 are MNHNS and SASEGT. The length of the CDR3 is 15 residues. Trimming at V came to 4 bases and at J to 5 bases, leaving 7 bases not matched to a gene. For the CDR3, the DNA is TGTGCCAGCAGTGTCCCCGGGGGGGTCGAAAACATTCAGTACTTC. Translating it yields CASSVPGGVENIQYF.

This clonotype appeared once. The CDR3 nucleotides read TGTGCCAGCAGTGAAAAGGGACCAGACTACGAGCAGTACTTC. It is translated as CASSEKGPDYEQYF. The genes are TRBV2 and TRBJ2-7; D tentatively reads TRBD1 or TRBD2 (5 bases each). CDR3 length equals 14 residues. Trimming stripped 2 bases from V and 3 bases from J, with 11 bases between. CDR1 is SNHLY and CDR2 is FYNNEI in the germline V gene. Supplemented by reference TRBV2 and TRBJ2-7, the full variable domain reads EPEVTQTPSHQVTQMGQEVILRCVPISNHLYFYWYRQILGQKVEFLVSFYNNEISEKSEIFDDQFSVERPDGSNFTLKIRSTKLEDSAMYFCASSEKGPDYEQYFGPGTRLTVT.

The chain joins TRBV4-1 to TRBJ2-7, with 7 positions matching TRBD1. Germline CDR1 is MGHRA and CDR2 is YSYEKL. The CDR3 is made up of 15 amino acids. V shed 7 bases, J shed 3 bases, and the junction held 12 bases outside the gene matches. The CDR3 DNA sequence: TGCGCCAGCACCCCAAAAAGGGGACAGTTCTACGAGCAGTACTTC. Residues: CASTPKRGQFYEQYF.

There are a few counts of this clonotype. This CDR3 is CASSMDHRTYTF. DNA for the CDR3: TGTGCCAGTAGTATGGACCACAGAACCTACACCTTC. This chain uses TRBV19 with TRBJ1-2; D gene uncertain. The length of the CDR3 is 12 residues. V lost 3 bases and J lost 10, with 12 bases in between. Germline V lookup: CDR1 LNHDA, CDR2 SQIVND (reference sequence).

This sequence joins TRBV6-5 and TRBJ1-5, with TRBD1 matching over 9 bases. Trimming took 6 bases from V and 5 from J; bases not matched to a gene: 8. The CDR3 has 15 amino acids. Looked up from germline, CDR1 is MNHEY and CDR2 is SVGAGI. In DNA form, the CDR3 reads TGTGCCAGCAGACCGGGACAGGGAGTATATCAGCCCCAGCATTTT. Translation: CASRPGQGVYQPQHF.

The V call is TRBV28, the J call TRBJ2-7; no clear D. V lost 1 base and J 0 bases, leaving 10 bases between the germline ends. Germline lookup yields CDR1 MDHEN and CDR2 SYDVKM. The CDR3 loop spans 15 amino acids. The DNA for the CDR3 is TGTGCCAGCAGTTTATCAGCAATGACCTCCTACGAGCAGTACTTC. Its translation: CASSLSAMTSYEQYF.